This T cell receptor (beta chain) emerged from a study of CD8+ T cells in alopecia areata. Whole-study results and caveats: Patients shared TCRs less clearly than mice did, possibly for HLA-related reasons.

After isolation, RNA underwent reverse transcription to generate cDNA as the sequencing template. Sequencing was performed with immunoSEQ multiplex PCR; in TCRdb, only in-frame clones are kept and a portion is missing. The profile covers roughly 200,000 clones, with more than 50% appearing a single time and under 5% taken by the ten largest. On this clone itself: Its cognate antigen is unknown.

This receptor was taken from a human donor in good health. The sample consisted of CD8+ T cells sorted from blood.

CDR3 nucleotides: TGTGCCAGCAGCTTGTGGGCCCCTATACAGGGGACTAGCGATGGCTACACCTTC. Translating it yields CASSLWAPIQGTSDGYTF. The chain has TRBV5-6 and TRBJ1-2, with 7 bases aligning to TRBD1. V shed 1 base and J 6 bases; nucleotides not matched to a gene: 18. Per germline, CDR1 SGHDT and CDR2 YYEEEE. The CDR3 sequence is 18 residues long.